The 18 T cell receptor beta chains below were found in one sample sequenced in a study of cytotoxic CD8 clonotypes in ibrutinib-treated CLL. The repertoire was sequenced with immunoSEQ multiplex PCR; TCRdb's copy has only in-frame clones and lacks some. The data hold 250,000 or so clones, with under 75% observed a single time. This sample comprised PBMCs, obtained after 24 months of ibrutinib treatment. These receptors all stem from a human donor with chronic lymphocytic leukemia.

This chain links TRBV15 with TRBJ1-5; 7 positions match TRBD1. The ends lost 4 bases at V and 1 base at J; junction bases unmatched: 4. The CDR3 is made up of 15 amino acids. The germline CDR1 and CDR2 sequences are LNHNV and YYDKDF (reference sequence). This CDR3 reads CATSTDRASNQPQHF. The CDR3 DNA reads TGTGCCACCAGCACAGACAGGGCCAGCAATCAGCCCCAGCATTTT.

The rearrangement links TRBV29-1 to TRBJ2-3; tentatively, D is TRBD2 (6 bases). This CDR3 has 13 residues. Germline lookup yields CDR1 SQVTM and CDR2 ANQGSEA. V was clipped by 3 bases and J by 2 bases, with 9 bases between them. The CDR3, as DNA: TGCAGCGTTGATAGCGGTGCCACAGATACGCAGTATTTT. Translating gives CSVDSGATDTQYF.

J is TRBJ2-4 and V is TRBV7-2; D gene ambiguous. V was clipped by 5 bases and J by 0 bases, with 14 bases between them. Germline CDR1 SGHTA, CDR2 FQGNSA. The CDR3 runs to 16 residues. Written as DNA, the CDR3 is TGTGCCAGCAGCCCCGGACCCTCGGAAGCCAAAAACATTCAGTACTTC. Translated, it gives CASSPGPSEAKNIQYF.

This clone has only one observation. V and J are TRBV7-3 and TRBJ2-1, with 7 positions matching TRBD2. The CDR3 has 19 amino acids. The germline V gene has CDR1 SGHTA and CDR2 FQGTGA. J lost 0 bases, V lost 5 bases, and 16 bases had no gene match. Written as DNA, the CDR3 is TGTGCCAGCAGCCCTGTGGGACTACCAAGATCGAGCTCCTACAATGAGCAGTTCTTC. Translating gives CASSPVGLPRSSSYNEQFF.

About this clone: At one boundary the junction diverges from the germline segment, which might be a read error. Other DNA sequences of this sample code for an identical CDR3. This chain connects TRBV9 to TRBJ2-5; D assignment may be TRBD1 or TRBD2 (5 bases each). The CDR3 runs 14 residues. Germline V gene data show CDR1 as SGDLS and CDR2 as YYNGEE. The CDR3 region is CASSVGTVQETQYF. CDR3 nucleotide sequence: TGTGCCAGCAGTGTAGGGACGGTTCAAGAGACCCAGTACTTC.

The CDR3 bases are TGTGCCAGCAGCAATACAGGGGACGAGCAGTACTTC. Translated: CASSNTGDEQYF. The chain is built from TRBV6-5 and TRBJ2-7; 7 bases fit TRBD1. V was pared by 6 bases and J by 5 bases, with 4 bases of the junction left unmatched. Germline assignment: CDR1 MNHEY and CDR2 SVGAGI. The CDR3 contains 12 residues.

The chain links TRBV25-1 to TRBJ2-7; D gene unclear. Trimming shortened V by 7 bases and J by 0 bases, and 10 bases separated the two germline ends. This CDR3 is built from 13 residues. Germline lookup yields CDR1 MGHDK and CDR2 SYGVNS. CDR3 coding DNA: TGTGCCAGCAAAGGCAGAAACTCCTACGAGCAGTACTTC. It codes for CASKGRNSYEQYF.

The chain has TRBV5-6 and TRBJ1-5; D unclear. This CDR3 contains 12 residues. CDR1 SGHDT and CDR2 YYEEEE come from the germline V gene. Deletions cut 0 bases from V and 9 bases from J, with 7 bases between. Written as DNA, the CDR3 is TGTGCCAGCAGCTTGGCCCGGCCGCCCCAGCATTTT. Residues: CASSLARPPQHF.

This chain joins TRBV27 and TRBJ2-3; D might be TRBD1 (5 bases). Trimming cost V 4 bases and J 3 bases, with 17 bases left between them. The CDR3 length is 16 residues. Germline loops: CDR1 MNHEY, CDR2 SMNVEV (reference sequence). The CDR3 bases are TGTGCCAGCAGTTCCTCCTCTCAGGGATGGACAGATACGCAGTATTTT. Translated, it gives CASSSSSQGWTDTQYF.

This chain links TRBV6-6 with TRBJ2-1, with 9 bases identical to TRBD1. The CDR3 runs to 13 residues. V lost 7 bases to trimming and J lost 6 bases; unmatched junction nucleotides: 4. From germline, CDR1 is MNHNY and CDR2 SVGAGI (reference sequence). CDR3 in DNA: TGTGCCAGCACCTTGACAGGGGGCAATGAGCAGTTCTTC. Its protein is CASTLTGGNEQFF.

V and J are TRBV28 and TRBJ2-3; TRBD1 aligns across 7 bases. Germline-derived CDR1 and CDR2 are MDHEN and SYDVKM. The CDR3 consists of 15 residues. The ends lost 7 bases at V and 4 bases at J; junction bases unmatched: 11. CDR3 loop: CASTAGQGVADTQYF. DNA of the CDR3: TGTGCCAGCACCGCAGGGCAGGGGGTAGCAGATACGCAGTATTTT.

The chain uses TRBV19 and TRBJ1-1; D is undetermined. Trimming cost V 9 bases and J 1 base, with 15 bases left between them. CDR3 length: 14 amino acids. Germline assignment: CDR1 LNHDA and CDR2 SQIVND (reference sequence). The DNA of the CDR3 is TGTGCCAGCAGACGCGGCGAGGCGAACACTGAAGCTTTCTTT. Its protein is CASRRGEANTEAFF.

The V and J genes are TRBV6-5 and TRBJ1-4; D unclear. Trimming shortened V by 6 bases and J by 7 bases, and 15 bases separated the two germline ends. CDR3 length: 14 amino acids. From germline, CDR1 is MNHEY and CDR2 SVGAGI. CDR3 coding DNA: TGTGCCAGCAGCATAACGAGGCTCAGTGAAAAACTGTTTTTT. This sequence encodes CASSITRLSEKLFF.

The chain recombines TRBV27 with TRBJ1-5; no clear D. The CDR3 loop spans 13 amino acids. In germline, CDR1 is MNHEY, CDR2 SMNVEV (reference sequence). Trimming took 7 bases from V and 2 from J, leaving 9 bases between them. CDR3 nucleotides: TGTGCCAGCAAGGGTAACGGCAATCAGCCCCAGCATTTT. This sequence encodes CASKGNGNQPQHF.

The chain joins TRBV25-1 to TRBJ2-1; TRBD1 matches 9 bases. V was pared by 8 bases and J by 0 bases, with 5 bases of the junction left unmatched. The CDR3 contains 15 residues. CDR1 is MGHDK and CDR2 is SYGVNS in the germline V gene. As DNA, the CDR3 is TGTGCCAGCCGCGGGACAGGGAGCTCCTACAATGAGCAGTTCTTC. Protein sequence: CASRGTGSSYNEQFF.

The genes are TRBV9 and TRBJ2-3; D remains ambiguous. This CDR3 comprises 15 residues. With 0 bases removed from V and 4 bases from J, the gap between germline ends came to 12 bases. Germline V gene data show CDR1 as SGDLS and CDR2 as YYNGEE. CDR3 in amino acids: CASSVAESSSDTQYF. CDR3 DNA sequence: TGTGCCAGCAGCGTAGCTGAGAGTAGCTCAGATACGCAGTATTTT.

The J gene is TRBJ2-7, the V gene TRBV5-1; 7 bases fit TRBD2. The CDR3 is 15 residues long. J lost 2 bases, V lost 2 bases, and 7 bases had no gene match. Germline assignment: CDR1 SGHRS and CDR2 YFSETQ. Here the CDR3 reads CASSFTPGRTYEQYF. The CDR3 DNA reads TGCGCCAGCAGCTTTACCCCCGGGAGGACCTACGAGCAGTACTTC. The full variable domain, with the rest looked up from reference TRBV5-1 and TRBJ2-7, is KAGVTQTPRYLIKTRGQQVTLSCSPISGHRSVSWYQQTPGQGLQFLFEYFSETQRNKGNFPGRFSGRQFSNSRSEMNVSTLELGDSALYLCASSFTPGRTYEQYFGPGTRLTVT.

As concerns this clone: Other DNA sequences in this specimen translate into the identical CDR3. The CDR3 reads CASSSGAGNTIYF. CDR3 nucleotide sequence: TGTGCCAGCAGCTCGGGGGCTGGAAACACCATATATTTT. The chain is built from TRBV11-3 and TRBJ1-3, with D possibly matching TRBD1 (5 bases). This CDR3 comprises 13 residues. Germline loops: CDR1 SGHNT, CDR2 YENEEA. Trimming took 4 bases from V and 2 from J, leaving 6 bases between them.